This TCR beta chain was found in a study of blood T cell dynamics during melanoma immunotherapy. Study conclusions and caveats: PBMC repertoires of eventual disease-control patients split at W3 into clonality or diversity gains. The study could not tell melanoma-specific clones from general immune activation.

Sequencing used immunoSEQ multiplex PCR; TCRdb keeps in-frame clones, though not all of them. Counted here are approximately 9,700 clones, about nine tenths occurring once; the ten biggest clones make up about 9.5%. The CDR3 extends over 14 amino acids. CDR1 GTSNPN and CDR2 SVGIG come from the germline V gene (reference sequence). The junction had 7 bases not matched to a gene; V was cut back by 4 bases and J by 7 bases. Noted time point: pre-treatment baseline. Samples come from before therapy and from week 3 after the first blockade cycle. Patients had no prior systemic cancer treatment, immunosuppressants or other active cancers. In the case of this clone: Its antigen is undetermined.

This TCR was sampled from a human donor with melanoma. J is TRBJ2-1 and V is TRBV30, with 10 bases identical to TRBD2. The sample in question was blood, obtained from a patient treated with checkpoint blockade. In DNA form, the CDR3 reads TGTGCCTGGATCAGACTAGCGGGTCTTAATGAGCAGTTCTTC. It translates to CAWIRLAGLNEQFF.